Each of the 20 T cell receptor beta chains below was sequenced from the same sample in a study of T-cell reconstitution after alpha-beta-depleted transplantation in children. Preparation of the TCRbeta library used unique molecular identifiers. TCRdb used MiXCR to reprocess the PCR reads, holding one entry per CDR3 protein. The data hold around 370,000 distinct CDR3 sequences, with over 9% observed a single time. The sequences come from PBMCs from the stem cell graft donor, collected from the stem cell graft. All receptors derive from a human donor who donated a stem cell graft to a child with acute lymphoblastic leukemia.

This clonotype was counted between two and nine times. The chain links TRBV5-1 to TRBJ1-2; D is possibly TRBD1 (6 bases). The CDR3 spans 14 residues. Trimming pared 2 bases from V and 4 bases from J, leaving 12 bases between. CDR1 SGHRS and CDR2 YFSETQ come from the germline V gene. This CDR3 reads CASSFDRPGYGYTF. The CDR3 region has the DNA TGCGCCAGCAGCTTTGACAGGCCGGGCTATGGCTACACCTTC.

The chain couples TRBV7-2 to TRBJ2-5; TRBD2 matches 10 bases. With V trimmed by 2 bases and J by 5 bases, 5 bases remained unmatched. The CDR3 has 15 amino acids. Germline V gene data show CDR1 as SGHTA and CDR2 as FQGNSA. The CDR3 here is CASSLPSGSRETQYF. The CDR3 nucleotides read TGTGCCAGCAGCTTACCTAGCGGGAGTCGGGAGACCCAGTACTTC. The variable domain in full, completed from reference TRBV7-2 and TRBJ2-5, reads GAGVSQSPSNKVTEKGKDVELRCDPISGHTALYWYRQSLGQGLEFLIYFQGNSAPDKSGLPSDRFSAERTGGSVSTLTIQRTQQEDSAVYLCASSLPSGSRETQYFGPGTRLLVL.

In regard to this clonotype: The junction departs from the called germline gene at one end, perhaps through a read error. CDR3 sequence: CASSFMGVSNNGELFF. The DNA for the CDR3 is TGTGCCAGCAGTTTCATGGGGGTATCGAACAACGGGGAGCTGTTTTTT. The V gene is TRBV12-3 or TRBV12-4, the J gene TRBJ2-2; D is perhaps TRBD1 or TRBD2 (5 bases each). The CDR3 extends over 16 amino acids.

This clonotype was recorded a few times. This chain links TRBV29-1 with TRBJ2-7; D not resolved. The CDR3 consists of 11 residues. Looked up from germline, CDR1 is SQVTM and CDR2 is ANQGSEA. V was shortened by 8 bases and J by 4 bases, with 12 bases between the two germline ends. The CDR3: CSIRFGYEQYF. For the CDR3, the DNA is TGCAGCATCCGGTTCGGATACGAGCAGTACTTC.

On this clonotype: The junction and the germline gene differ at one end; a read error may be behind it. The rearrangement uses TRBV4-3 and TRBJ2-7, with no clear D. Germline assignment: CDR1 LGHNA and CDR2 YSLEER. The CDR3 spans 12 residues. CDR3 protein: CASIQDSNEQYF. CDR3 coding DNA: TGCGCCAGCATCCAAGATTCGAACGAGCAGTACTTC.

This clonotype has just a few counts. The chain carries TRBV20-1 and TRBJ2-3; maybe TRBD1 (6 bases). Germline V gives CDR1 DFQATT, CDR2 SNEGSKA (reference sequence). This CDR3 spans 17 amino acids. With 4 bases removed from V and 6 bases from J, the gap between germline ends came to 26 bases. CDR3 protein: CSATKPPGQISRDTQYF. The CDR3 DNA is TGCAGTGCTACCAAACCCCCGGGACAAATCAGTAGGGATACGCAGTATTTT.

This clonotype was seen a few times. One junction end does not reproduce the germline sequence, and a read error may be involved. The rearrangement links TRBV2 to TRBJ2-7, with 14 nucleotides matching TRBD2. This CDR3 contains 13 residues. The germline CDR1 and CDR2 sequences are SNHLY and FYNNEI. The CDR3 DNA follows: TGTGCCAGCAGGGGGACAGGGACTAGCGGGGGAAACTTC. Translated, it gives CASRGTGTSGGNF.

This clonotype was detected many times. V usage is TRBV5-1 and J usage is TRBJ2-4; D gene unclear. Trimming took 2 bases from V and 3 from J, leaving 6 bases between them. The CDR3 runs to 13 residues. Germline assignment: CDR1 SGHRS and CDR2 YFSETQ. The CDR3 sequence is CASSFGGKNIQYF. CDR3 DNA: TGCGCCAGCAGCTTCGGCGGCAAAAACATTCAGTACTTC.

V is TRBV5-1 and J is TRBJ2-7, with 9 bases lining up with TRBD1. V was pared by 2 bases and J by 5 bases, with 5 bases of the junction left unmatched. Germline lookup yields CDR1 SGHRS and CDR2 YFSETQ. The CDR3 runs to 14 residues. CDR3 in DNA: TGCGCCAGCAGCTTCGGGACAGGGTCCCACGAGCAGTACTTC. It translates to CASSFGTGSHEQYF.

The chain employs TRBV20-1 and TRBJ2-3, with 9 bases fitting TRBD2. J lost 3 bases, V lost 5 bases, and 15 bases had no gene match. The CDR3 runs to 17 residues. CDR1 and CDR2 (germline): DFQATT, SNEGSKA (reference sequence). The CDR3 nucleotides read TGCAGTGCTCCAAATGAGCGGGAGGTGGGGTGGACAGATACGCAGTATTTT. Its translation: CSAPNEREVGWTDTQYF.

This clonotype was detected a few times. This chain links TRBV27 with TRBJ2-7, with 10 bases aligning to TRBD1. Germline loops: CDR1 MNHEY, CDR2 SMNVEV (reference sequence). The CDR3 sequence is 16 residues long. J gave up 2 bases and V 3 bases, and 7 bases lay outside the gene matches. The CDR3: CASSFGGGTGAYEQYF. The CDR3 bases are TGTGCCAGCAGTTTTGGGGGGGGGACAGGGGCCTACGAGCAGTACTTC.

In DNA, the CDR3 is TGTGCCAGCAGTGAAGCTGGCAGCCCCCCAGATACGCAGTATTTT. Its translation is CASSEAGSPPDTQYF. The V gene is TRBV6-1, the J gene TRBJ2-3; D unresolved. CDR3 length equals 15 residues. The V gene's germline CDR1 is MNHNS and CDR2 SASEGT. The germline V and J ends were trimmed by 0 bases and 4 bases, with 11 bases remaining between them.

Remarks on this clonotype: The junction does not match germline at one end; this may be a read error. The rearrangement links TRBV5-1 to TRBJ2-1; D perhaps matches TRBD1 (6 bases). In germline, CDR1 is SGHRS, CDR2 YFSETQ. The CDR3 length is 17 residues. As DNA, the CDR3 is TGCGCCAGCAGCTTGGAGCTAGTGGTTTTGGGGACAAGTGAGCATTTCTTC. Its protein is CASSLELVVLGTSEHFF.

V gene TRBV20-1 combines with J gene TRBJ2-1; D tentatively reads TRBD1 or TRBD2 (5 bases each). The CDR3 runs to 14 residues. Germline values: CDR1 DFQATT, CDR2 SNEGSKA (reference sequence). Between the trimmed V and J ends, which lost 6 bases and 6 bases, there was a span of 18 bases. The CDR3 region is CSALLRGRSNEQFF. The CDR3 DNA reads as TGCAGTGCACTTCTTAGGGGACGGTCCAATGAGCAGTTCTTC.

This clonotype was picked up a small number of times. This chain joins TRBV20-1 and TRBJ1-5, with D hard to call. From germline, CDR1 is DFQATT and CDR2 SNEGSKA (reference sequence). This CDR3 comprises 12 residues. Written as DNA, the CDR3 is TGCAGCTCCATTCCCATGGGGCAGCCCCAGCATTTT. This translates into CSSIPMGQPQHF.

This chain connects TRBV4-3 to TRBJ2-3, with D perhaps given as TRBD1 or TRBD2 (6 bases each). V was shortened by 1 base and J by 0 bases, with 17 bases between the two germline ends. The germline V gene has CDR1 LGHNA and CDR2 YSLEER. This CDR3 spans 18 amino acids. CDR3 protein: CASSQGVGGLTSTDTQYF. CDR3 DNA sequence: TGCGCCAGCAGCCAAGGAGTAGGGGGGCTCACTAGCACAGATACGCAGTATTTT.

This clonotype appeared many times. The V and J genes are TRBV20-1 and TRBJ2-7; D gene unclear. The CDR3 is made up of 11 amino acids. The V gene lost 1 base and the J gene lost 4 bases, with 5 bases spanning the gap. The germline gives CDR1 DFQATT, CDR2 SNEGSKA (reference sequence). The CDR3 here is CSARGPYEQYF. The CDR3 DNA follows: TGCAGTGCTAGAGGTCCGTACGAGCAGTACTTC.

This clonotype has a count of ten or more. The J gene is TRBJ2-1, the V gene TRBV5-1; no clear D gene. CDR3 length: 16 residues. V lost 0 bases and J lost 4, with 14 bases in between. CDR1 and CDR2 from the germline V gene are SGHRS and YFSETQ. CDR3 sequence (DNA): TGCGCCAGCAGCTTGGTTGCCGGCCTGCAGTACAATGAGCAGTTCTTC. This gives the protein CASSLVAGLQYNEQFF.

This chain uses TRBV6-2 or TRBV6-3 with TRBJ2-7; D gene uncertain. The CDR3 length is 15 residues. Germline V gene lookup returns CDR1 MNHEY and CDR2 SVGEGT. Trimming took 2 bases from V and 6 from J, leaving 17 bases between them. Here the CDR3 DNA reads TGTGCCAGCAGTTACGAGCAGGTAAAAAAGATCGAGCAGTACTTC. Its protein product is CASSYEQVKKIEQYF.

This clonotype occurred many times. CDR3 sequence: CASSPDRSYEQYF. The CDR3 DNA follows: TGTGCCAGCTCGCCGGACAGGAGCTACGAGCAGTACTTC. This rearrangement joins TRBV18 to TRBJ2-7; the match to TRBD1 covers 7 bases. From germline, CDR1 is KGHSH and CDR2 LQKENI. The CDR3 contains 13 residues. V gave up 6 bases and J gave up 3 bases; unmatched junction bases: 5.